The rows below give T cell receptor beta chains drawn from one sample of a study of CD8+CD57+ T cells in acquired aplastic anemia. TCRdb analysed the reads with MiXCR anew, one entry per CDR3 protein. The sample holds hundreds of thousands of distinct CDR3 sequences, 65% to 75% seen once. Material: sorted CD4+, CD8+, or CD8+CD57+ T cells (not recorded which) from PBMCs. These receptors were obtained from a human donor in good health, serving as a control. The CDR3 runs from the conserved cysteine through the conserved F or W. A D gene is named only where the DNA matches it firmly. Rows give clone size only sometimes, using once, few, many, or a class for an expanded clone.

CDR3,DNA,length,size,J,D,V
CASSLVQGSTEAFF,TGTGCCAGCAGCTTGGTACAGGGAAGCACTGAAGCTTTCTTT,14,-,TRBJ1-1,-,TRBV5-1
CAILQADTQYF,TGCGCCATCCTCCAAGCAGATACGCAGTATTTT,11,-,TRBJ2-3,-,TRBV4-1
CASSLARGDTQYF,TGTGCCAGCAGCTTAGCTCGGGGAGATACGCAGTATTTT,13,-,TRBJ2-3,-,TRBV11-3
CASSPRQRIPNYGYTF,TGTGCCAGCAGTCCGCGACAGAGAATTCCTAACTATGGCTACACCTTT,16,-,TRBJ1-2,-,TRBV10-3
CSAGGTVDQGQPQHF,TGCAGTGCTGGGGGGACAGTTGATCAAGGTCAGCCCCAGCATTTT,15,-,TRBJ1-5,TRBD1,TRBV20-1
CSVGQGRNTIYF,TGCAGCGTTGGACAGGGAAGAAACACCATATATTTT,12,-,TRBJ1-3,TRBD1,TRBV29-1
CASSSPGQGASPDHF,TGTGCCAGCAGCTCCCCGGGACAGGGGGCGTCACCCGACCACTTT,15,-,TRBJ1-6,TRBD1,TRBV7-9
CASTYSGGATDTQYF,TGTGCCAGCACGTATAGCGGGGGGGCGACAGATACGCAGTATTTT,15,-,TRBJ2-3,TRBD2,TRBV12-3/TRBV12-4
CASSGSGQNTEAFF,TGTGCCAGCAGCGGCTCAGGACAGAACACTGAAGCTTTCTTT,14,-,TRBJ1-1,-,TRBV9
CAGSFAYNEQFF,TGCGCCGGCAGCTTCGCCTACAATGAGCAGTTCTTC,12,-,TRBJ2-1,-,TRBV5-1
CASSQGPRGEPQHF,TGCGCCAGCAGTCAAGGACCCAGGGGGGAGCCCCAGCATTTT,14,-,TRBJ1-5,TRBD1,TRBV5-1
CSARGLGETQYF,TGCAGTGCTAGAGGCTTGGGGGAGACCCAGTACTTC,12,-,TRBJ2-5,-,TRBV20-1
CASSGQGAQVGTEAFF,TGTGCCAGCAGTGGACAGGGGGCGCAGGTTGGCACTGAAGCTTTCTTT,16,-,TRBJ1-1,TRBD1,TRBV25-1
CSATRDRLGNTGELFF,TGCAGTGCAACCCGGGACAGGTTGGGGAACACCGGGGAGCTGTTTTTT,16,many,TRBJ2-2,TRBD1,TRBV20-1
CASSLEGLAGGRIF,TGTGCCAGCAGCTTAGAAGGACTAGCGGGGGGGCGTATATTC,14,-,TRBJ1-2,-,TRBV7-2
CASSVGRANTETFFF,TGTGCCAGCAGCGTCGGAAGGGCGAACACTGAAACTTTCTTTTTT,15,-,TRBJ2-3,-,TRBV7-8
CASSFLDQGGYTKYF,TGTGCCAGCAGCTTCCTGGACCAGGGTGGCTACACCAAATACTTC,15,once,TRBJ2-7,-,TRBV2
CAIAGPSTAYEQYF,TGTGCCATCGCAGGCCCATCTACCGCATACGAGCAGTACTTC,14,-,TRBJ2-7,-,TRBV10-3
CASSVGQGITGELFF,TGTGCTAGCAGCGTGGGACAGGGAATCACCGGGGAGCTGTTTTTT,15,many,TRBJ2-2,TRBD1,TRBV7-7
CASSLGGMSGYTFYTF,-,16,-,TRBJ1-2,-,TRBV7-8
CASSVGTGGSGYTF,TGTGCCAGCAGCGTAGGGACAGGGGGTTCTGGCTACACCTTC,14,many,TRBJ1-2,TRBD1,TRBV7-8